This T cell receptor (beta chain) was captured in a study of immune heterogeneity within non-small cell lung tumors. Template input, which was bulk tumor genomic DNA, totaled 600 to 700 ng per sample. Several biopsies were spaced far apart within each primary tumor and obtained as surgery took place. Samples came from untreated patients having curative surgery for newly diagnosed non-small cell lung cancer. Each donor was a newly diagnosed non-small cell lung cancer patient undergoing surgery with curative intent. Using 32 V and 13 J primers, multiplex PCR amplified TCR beta CDR3. TCRdb re-called the multiplex PCR reads with MiXCR, one entry per CDR3 protein. The table lists about 15,000 distinct CDR3 sequences, around 28% of them singletons. By share, this clonotype ranks as medium-sized. What it binds is not known. Study-level points and caveats: While identical dominant CDR3 beta clonotypes recurred across tumor sites within a patient, high-frequency clones unique to individual sites also appeared. Individual patients mostly differed in their high-frequency T-cell receptor beta clonotypes.

With 6 bases removed from V and 1 base from J, the gap between germline ends came to 15 bases. The CDR3 runs to 15 residues. The receptor comes from a man aged 40-49 years with non-small cell lung cancer. The gene calls are TRBV12-3 or TRBV12-4 and TRBJ1-1, with D tentatively TRBD1 (5 bases). The sample consisted of lung tumor tissue. CDR3 bases: TGTGCCAGCAGGGGGCGCGGATCCTCGAACACTGAAGCTTTCTTT. As protein: CASRGRGSSNTEAFF.